A selection of T cell receptor beta chains follows, all from one sample in a study of cytomegalovirus exposure and HLA in healthy donors. Libraries were prepared by immunoSEQ multiplex PCR; TCRdb keeps only in-frame clonotypes and omits some of them. The table includes around 100,000 clones, around four fifths detected once. The sequencing sample was made of PBMCs. Every receptor here comes from a man aged 40-49 years in good health and CMV-seronegative. Each CDR3 is given with its conserved first and last residue. D genes are given only for firm matches. Rows give clone size only sometimes, using once, few, many, or a class for an expanded clone.

TRBV6-5	TRBD1	-	TRBJ1-2	CASRDSDRESYGYTF	TGTGCCAGCAGAGACTCCGACAGGGAGAGCTATGGCTACACCTTC
TRBV6-5	-	-	TRBJ1-2	CASSYGNRAYGYTF	TGTGCCAGCAGTTACGGTAACAGGGCCTATGGCTACACCTTC
TRBV7-2	TRBD1	-	TRBJ2-2	CASSQGTATGELFF	TGTGCCAGCAGCCAAGGGACAGCAACCGGGGAGCTGTTTTTT
TRBV6-5	TRBD2	-	TRBJ2-1	CASGKRGVTNEQFF	TGTGCCAGCGGCAAGCGGGGGGTCACGAATGAGCAGTTCTTC
TRBV7-6	TRBD1	few	TRBJ1-2	CASSPRWDSNYGYTF	TGTGCCAGCAGCCCACGCTGGGACAGTAACTATGGCTACACCTTC
TRBV5-5	TRBD2	-	TRBJ2-5	CASSLSGGTLQETQYF	TGTGCCAGCAGCCTTAGCGGGGGAACTTTGCAAGAGACCCAGTACTTC
TRBV4-1	TRBD1	-	TRBJ2-1	CASSQDQGDPYNEQFF	TGCGCCAGCAGCCAAGATCAGGGGGACCCCTACAATGAGCAGTTCTTC
TRBV27	-	few	TRBJ1-1	CASSLSGGARTEAFF	TGTGCCAGCAGTTTATCGGGCGGGGCTCGAACTGAAGCTTTCTTT
TRBV7-8	TRBD1	-	TRBJ1-6	CASSPYAPLRDRGSPLHF	TGTGCCAGCAGCCCTTACGCCCCCCTCCGGGACAGGGGTTCACCCCTCCACTTT
TRBV11-2	-	-	TRBJ1-1	CASSYDTSTEAFF	TGTGCCAGCAGCTACGACACGAGCACTGAAGCTTTCTTT
TRBV7-9	TRBD1	-	TRBJ1-1	CASSSQGAGTEAFF	TGTGCCAGCAGCTCACAGGGGGCAGGGACTGAAGCTTTCTTT
TRBV5-8	TRBD2	-	TRBJ2-1	CASRGSGVLSSYNEQFF	TGTGCCAGCAGGGGTAGCGGGGTCCTGAGCTCCTACAATGAGCAGTTCTTC
TRBV28	-	-	TRBJ1-5	CASSLGGADSVNQPQHF	TGTGCCAGCAGCCTCGGGGGGGCCGATTCAGTAAATCAGCCCCAGCATTTT
TRBV4-2	-	-	TRBJ1-2	CASSAPQGNYGYTF	TGTGCCAGCAGCGCGCCCCAGGGGAACTATGGCTACACCTTC
TRBV19	TRBD1	once	TRBJ2-1	CASSTYRDRNEQFF	TGTGCCAGTAGCACTTACCGGGACAGAAATGAGCAGTTCTTC
TRBV5-1	-	few	TRBJ1-2	CASSLVSGNHYGYTF	TGCGCCAGCAGCTTGGTTAGCGGTAACCACTATGGCTACACCTTC
TRBV7-9	-	-	TRBJ1-1	CSSSLVQYHPLDTEAFF	TGTTCCAGCAGCTTAGTACAATATCACCCTTTGGACACTGAAGCTTTCTTT
TRBV6-5	-	few	TRBJ1-5	CASSYSGGIQPQHF	TGTGCCAGCAGTTACTCAGGAGGTATCCAGCCCCAGCATTTT
TRBV5-4	-	-	TRBJ1-4	CASSKNRNEKLFF	TGTGCCAGCAGCAAAAACCGGAATGAAAAACTGTTTTTT
TRBV7-2	-	-	TRBJ2-7	CASSPPLANYEQYF	TGTGCCAGCAGCCCCCCCCTAGCGAACTACGAGCAGTACTTC
TRBV7-9	-	-	TRBJ1-2	CASSLETPVGYTF	TGTGCCAGCAGCTTAGAGACACCGGTGGGCTACACCTTC
TRBV7-2	-	-	TRBJ1-5	CASSLEGSGIQPQHF	TGTGCCAGCAGCTTAGAGGGTTCGGGGATTCAGCCCCAGCATTTT
TRBV11-2	-	few	TRBJ2-5	CASSLNVGQETQYF	TGTGCCAGCAGTCTAAACGTTGGCCAAGAGACCCAGTACTTC
TRBV6-5	-	-	TRBJ1-2	CASSYSPDSSDYGYTF	TGTGCCAGCAGTTACTCGCCGGACAGCTCGGACTATGGCTACACCTTC